The sequence of this T cell receptor beta chain was determined in a study of CD8+ T cells in alopecia areata. RNA extraction was followed by reverse transcription into cDNA, which acted as the sequencing template. Sequenced by immunoSEQ multiplex PCR; TCRdb stores in-frame clones only, minus some. The data hold about 30,000 clones, with more than 55% observed a single time. The CDR3 loop spans 14 amino acids. Trimming removed 2 bases from V and 2 bases from J, with 10 bases in between. The germline gives CDR1 MNHEY, CDR2 SMNVEV (reference sequence). Sequences were obtained from NKG2D-high CD8+ T cells sorted from blood. This chain uses TRBV27 with TRBJ2-7; a weak D match, TRBD2 (6 bases). The receptor's source is a human donor with alopecia areata. The CDR3 DNA is TGTGCCAGCAGTTTAGGGGACTCAACCTACGAGCAGTACTTC. Protein: CASSLGDSTYEQYF.